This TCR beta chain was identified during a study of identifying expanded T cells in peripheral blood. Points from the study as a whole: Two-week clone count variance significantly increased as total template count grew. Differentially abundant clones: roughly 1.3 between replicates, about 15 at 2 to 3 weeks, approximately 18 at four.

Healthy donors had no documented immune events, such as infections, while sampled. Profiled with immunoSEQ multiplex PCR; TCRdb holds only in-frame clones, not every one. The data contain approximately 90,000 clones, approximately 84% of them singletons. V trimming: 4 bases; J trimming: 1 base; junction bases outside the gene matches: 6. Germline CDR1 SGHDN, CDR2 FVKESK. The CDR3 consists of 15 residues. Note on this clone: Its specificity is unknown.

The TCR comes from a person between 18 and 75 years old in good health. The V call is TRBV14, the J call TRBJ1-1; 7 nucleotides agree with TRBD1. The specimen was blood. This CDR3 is CASSLYRDRNTEAFF. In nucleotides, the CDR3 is TGTGCCAGCAGCCTTTACAGGGACAGGAACACTGAAGCTTTCTTT.